The rows below give T cell receptor beta chains drawn from one sample of a study of control samples from healthy donors and cancer patients. The method was immunoSEQ multiplex PCR; TCRdb's version includes in-frame clones alone and lacks a portion of them. The table includes 90,000 or so clones, roughly 80% detected once. The sequenced material came from PBMCs. The receptor set was obtained from a man aged 65-85 years with lung cancer. Each CDR3 is given with its conserved first and last residue. A D gene is named only where the DNA matches it firmly. Clone size appears in some rows only: once, few, many, or a class for an expanded clone.

cdr3_nt cdr3_aa j_call clone_size d_call v_call
TGCAGTGCTGCCCGGCTTAATGAGCAGTTCTTC CSAARLNEQFF TRBJ2-1 - - TRBV20-1
TGTGCCAGCAGCCCCTGGACTAGCGGGGGAAGCTACGAGCAGTACTTC CASSPWTSGGSYEQYF TRBJ2-7 few TRBD2 TRBV11-2
TGTGCCAGCAGCCAAGGTGGGACAGTTAATGAAAAACTGTTTTTT CASSQGGTVNEKLFF TRBJ1-4 - TRBD1 TRBV14
TGTGCCAGCAGTCGAAGGCCAGGACAGGGGGAGTACGAGCAGTACTTC CASSRRPGQGEYEQYF TRBJ2-7 few TRBD1 TRBV27
TGCAGTGCTAGTAGCGCAAACACCGGGGAGCTGTTTTTT CSASSANTGELFF TRBJ2-2 - - TRBV20-1
TGTGCCAGCAGCCAAGAGCATAGGGAGGGGGTCACCTTC CASSQEHREGVTF TRBJ1-2 - - TRBV3-1/TRBV3-2
TGTGCCAGTAGTATTGCCGCCCTGGTCGGGCCAAATCAGCCCCAGCATTTT CASSIAALVGPNQPQHF TRBJ1-5 - - TRBV19
TGTGCCAGCAGCGTAGGGCTAGCGGGGGGCCGATACAATGAGCAGTTCTTC CASSVGLAGGRYNEQFF TRBJ2-1 - TRBD2 TRBV9
TGTGCCAGCAGCTTGCAGGGCACAGATACGCAGTATTTT CASSLQGTDTQYF TRBJ2-3 - - TRBV11-2
TGTGCCAGTAGTATTGGGGCCATGAACACTGAAGCTTTCTTT CASSIGAMNTEAFF TRBJ1-1 - - TRBV19
TGTGCCTGGAGAGGCGTCCTCTCTGGAAACACCATATATTTT CAWRGVLSGNTIYF TRBJ1-3 - - TRBV30
TGTGCCAGCAGTTTTGTGGGGAGATCCTACGAGCAGTACTTC CASSFVGRSYEQYF TRBJ2-7 once - TRBV27
TGTGCCAGTAGTATAGGCCCAGGGGCCAACTATGGCTACACCTTC CASSIGPGANYGYTF TRBJ1-2 few - TRBV19
TGTGCCAGCTCTACGTGGAGCAATCAGCCCCAGCATTTT CASSTWSNQPQHF TRBJ1-5 - - TRBV5-6
TGTGCCAGCAGCAACGGTTGGGCGGTCGCGAACACCGGGGAGCTGTTTTTT CASSNGWAVANTGELFF TRBJ2-2 - - TRBV21-1
TGTGCCAGCAGCTTAGAGGGATCGAACACCGGGGAGCTGTTTTTT CASSLEGSNTGELFF TRBJ2-2 - - TRBV7-2
TGTGCCAGCAGCTCCCTGGGGAGGGACAATCTCTTC CASSSLGRDNLF TRBJ1-2 - - TRBV7-9
TGTGCCAGCAGCTTAGCGGAGGGTATGAACACTGAAGCTTTCTTT CASSLAEGMNTEAFF TRBJ1-1 - - TRBV7-9
TGTGCCAGTAGTATGGGCAGGGGGTTAAACTATGGCTACACCTTC CASSMGRGLNYGYTF TRBJ1-2 - TRBD1 TRBV19
TGCGCCAGCAGCTTGGGGACAGGGACAGATACGCAGTATTTT CASSLGTGTDTQYF TRBJ2-3 - TRBD1 TRBV5-1
TGTGCCAGCAGCTTAGGGGGTAACTACGAGCAGTACTTC CASSLGGNYEQYF TRBJ2-7 once - TRBV11-2
TGCGCCAGCAGTGAAGGACAGGGGAATCAGCCCCAGCATTTT CASSEGQGNQPQHF TRBJ1-5 - TRBD1 TRBV10-2
TGTGCCAGCAGCCGCCCACAGGGTACAGATACGCAGTATTTT CASSRPQGTDTQYF TRBJ2-3 - - TRBV7-9